The 15 T cell receptor beta chains presented below share a single source sample, sequenced in a study of T cell responses to AZD1222 COVID-19 vaccine. The table came from immunoSEQ multiplex PCR; TCRdb's copy has only in-frame clones and leaves some out. The sample holds 150,000 or so clones, around 90% seen once. Material: peripheral blood, obtained 28 days after the second AZD1222 dose. Receptor source: an adult who received the AZD1222 COVID-19 vaccine.

The chain employs TRBV28 and TRBJ2-2, with 10 nucleotides matching TRBD1. The trim removed 3 bases at V and 8 bases at J, leaving 6 bases unmatched. There are 15 residues in the CDR3. Germline CDR1 and CDR2: MDHEN and SYDVKM. This CDR3 reads CASSLTGGASGELFF. CDR3 nucleotide sequence: TGTGCCAGCAGTTTGACAGGGGGCGCATCGGGGGAGCTGTTTTTT.

V gene TRBV7-9 combines with J gene TRBJ1-4, with D unresolved. Trimming took off 3 bases at V and 1 base at J, with 6 bases between the two ends. The germline V gene encodes CDR1 SEHNR and CDR2 FQNEAQ (reference sequence). The CDR3 runs to 14 residues. CDR3 sequence: CASSFLGTNEKLFF. CDR3 nucleotides: TGTGCCAGCAGCTTCCTGGGAACTAATGAAAAACTGTTTTTT.

The chain's CDR3 is CASSPTGVAGVVYEQYF. The CDR3 coding sequence is TGTGCCAGCAGTCCCACAGGGGTAGCGGGAGTAGTCTACGAGCAGTACTTC. The chain employs TRBV3-1 (or the pseudogene TRBV3-2) and TRBJ2-7; TRBD2 matches 9 bases. From germline, CDR1 is LGHDT and CDR2 YNNKEL (reference sequence). Trimming removed 6 bases from V and 3 bases from J; junction bases left unmatched: 15. This CDR3 contains 17 residues.

The chain joins TRBV5-5 to TRBJ1-2; a possible D gene is TRBD1 (6 bases). V was trimmed by 4 bases and J by 4 bases, leaving 20 bases between them. Germline assignment: CDR1 SGHKS and CDR2 YYEKEE (reference sequence). There are 16 residues in the CDR3. The CDR3, as DNA: TGTGCCAGCAGCCCCAAACAGGGCCGGGATTCCTATGGCTACACCTTC. Translating gives CASSPKQGRDSYGYTF. Full variable domain (missing parts from reference TRBV5-5 and TRBJ1-2): DAGVTQSPTHLIKTRGQQVTLRCSPISGHKSVSWYQQVLGQGPQFIFQYYEKEERGRGNFPDRFSARQFPNYSSELNVNALLLGDSALYLCASSPKQGRDSYGYTFGSGTRLTVV.

This chain uses TRBV11-2 with TRBJ1-4, with no clear D. CDR3 length: 15 residues. CDR1 is SGHAT, CDR2 FQNNGV, per germline. V gave up 1 base and J gave up 4 bases, with 10 bases separating them. This CDR3 reads CASSLVTGNNEKLFF. In DNA form, the CDR3 reads TGTGCCAGCAGCTTAGTAACGGGAAATAATGAAAAACTGTTTTTT. Full variable domain (rest looked up from reference TRBV11-2 and TRBJ1-4): EAGVAQSPRYKIIEKRQSVAFWCNPISGHATLYWYQQILGQGPKLLIQFQNNGVVDDSQLPKDRFSAERLKGVDSTLKIQPAKLEDSAVYLCASSLVTGNNEKLFFGSGTQLSVL.

The rearrangement joins TRBV14 to TRBJ1-2, with D perhaps TRBD1 (5 bases). This CDR3 is built from 14 residues. The germline V gene encodes CDR1 SGHDN and CDR2 FVKESK. Trimming removed 1 base from V and 2 bases from J, with 8 bases in between. The CDR3 nucleotides are TGTGCCAGCAGCCAAGGGGAGGGGAACTATGGCTACACCTTC. Protein product: CASSQGEGNYGYTF.

The chain joins TRBV4-2 to TRBJ2-1; 10 positions match TRBD1. J was trimmed by 2 bases and V by 0 bases; bases with no gene match: 13. This CDR3 is 20 amino acids long. Germline V gene lookup returns CDR1 LGHNA and CDR2 YNFKEQ. The DNA for the CDR3 is TGTGCCAGCAGCCAAGAACGGGGTAATACCGGGACAGGGGCCTACAATGAGCAGTTCTTC. Translation gives CASSQERGNTGTGAYNEQFF.

The V call is TRBV19, the J call TRBJ2-7; maybe TRBD2 (5 bases). With 5 bases removed from V and 2 bases from J, the gap between germline ends came to 10 bases. Germline loops: CDR1 LNHDA, CDR2 SQIVND (reference sequence). This CDR3 spans 13 amino acids. CDR3 residues: CASSAGSTYEQYF. CDR3 coding DNA: TGTGCCAGTAGTGCGGGTTCAACCTACGAGCAGTACTTC. The full variable domain, completed using reference TRBV19 and TRBJ2-7, is DGGITQSPKYLFRKEGQNVTLSCEQNLNHDAMYWYRQDPGQGLRLIYYSQIVNDFQKGDIAEGYSVSREKKESFPLTVTSAQKNPTAFYLCASSAGSTYEQYFGPGTRLTVT.

This chain joins TRBV7-2 and TRBJ1-5, with 9 bases aligning to TRBD1. The CDR3 is made up of 13 amino acids. V lost 5 bases and J lost 6; bases outside the gene matches: 2. The V gene's germline CDR1 is SGHTA and CDR2 FQGNSA. CDR3 amino acids: CASSTDRGQPQHF. The CDR3 DNA follows: TGTGCCAGCAGCACGGACAGGGGTCAGCCCCAGCATTTT. Drawing the rest from reference TRBV7-2 and TRBJ1-5, the complete variable domain is GAGVSQSPSNKVTEKGKDVELRCDPISGHTALYWYRQSLGQGLEFLIYFQGNSAPDKSGLPSDRFSAERTGGSVSTLTIQRTQQEDSAVYLCASSTDRGQPQHFGDGTRLSIL.

V is TRBV5-4 and J is TRBJ2-3; TRBD1 aligns across 8 bases. Germline V gene sequence: CDR1 SGHNT, CDR2 YYREEE (reference sequence). J gave up 1 base and V 1 base, and 5 bases lay outside the gene matches. This CDR3 is built from 16 residues. In DNA, the CDR3 is TGTGCCAGCAGCTTGAAGCTGACAGGGGGCACAGATACGCAGTATTTT. Translated, it gives CASSLKLTGGTDTQYF.

The chain has TRBV6-5 and TRBJ1-4; TRBD1 agrees at 8 bases. Trimming cost V 6 bases and J 8 bases; bases outside gene matches: 8. CDR3 length: 14 residues. Looked up from germline, CDR1 is MNHEY and CDR2 is SVGAGI. The CDR3 sequence is CASRDRGYREKLFF. In DNA, the CDR3 is TGTGCCAGCAGAGACAGGGGATACCGGGAAAAACTGTTTTTT.

The chain employs TRBV5-1 and TRBJ2-5; D might be TRBD1 (5 bases). V lost 3 bases and J lost 5, with 17 bases in between. The CDR3 runs 15 residues. Germline CDR1 is SGHRS and CDR2 is YFSETQ. This CDR3 reads CASSWGGPVGETQYF. The DNA of the CDR3 is TGCGCCAGCAGCTGGGGCGGACCTGTTGGTGAGACCCAGTACTTC.

The V gene is TRBV5-1, the J gene TRBJ1-2; tentatively, D is TRBD1 (5 bases). Trimming took 5 bases from V and 4 from J, leaving 18 bases between them. The CDR3 has 15 amino acids. The germline CDR1 and CDR2 sequences are SGHRS and YFSETQ. The CDR3 bases are TGCGCCAGCAGGCCTGGGCCAAACGGGGGCTATGGCTACACCTTC. Translation gives CASRPGPNGGYGYTF.

This clone has a single count. The J gene is TRBJ2-2, the V gene TRBV2; 11 bases line up with TRBD2. Germline V gene sequence: CDR1 SNHLY, CDR2 FYNNEI. The V gene end was trimmed by 4 bases and the J gene end by 7 bases; junction bases not matched to a gene: 8. The CDR3 runs 16 residues. The CDR3 coding sequence is TGTGCCAGCAGTGCACTAGCGGGGGCGCAAAACGGGGAGCTGTTTTTT. Amino acid sequence: CASSALAGAQNGELFF.

The chain links TRBV21-1 to TRBJ2-1; no DNA check was done on the table's D call, TRBD2. TRBV21-1 is a pseudogene locus. The CDR3 loop spans 16 amino acids. CDR3 sequence reads: CASSKEGLGENNEQFF. The CDR3 nucleotides read TGTGCCAGCAGCAAAGAAGGACTAGGGGAAAACAATGAGCAGTTCTTC.